Listed below are T cell receptor beta chains from one sample, sequenced in a study of T cell changes during pregnancy in multiple sclerosis. Using immunoSEQ multiplex PCR, the repertoire was profiled, and TCRdb retains in-frame clones only, with some absent. The profile shows tens of thousands of clones, 85% to 95% of them singletons. Sample: peripheral blood, taken after pregnancy. These receptors were taken from a female donor with multiple sclerosis, enrolled in a pregnancy study. Both conserved end residues are part of each CDR3. A D gene is named only where the DNA matches it firmly. Size values are once, few and many counts, or a class for expanded clones, and some rows have none.

TRBJ2-1,NA,TRBD2,TRBV5-1,TGCGCCAGCAGAAGGATAGCGGGGGGGCTAGGTGAGCAGTTCTTC,CASRRIAGGLGEQFF
TRBJ1-4,NA,NA,TRBV4-3,TGCGCCAGCAGCCAAGGTATGAGGAATGAAAAACTGTTTTTT,CASSQGMRNEKLFF
TRBJ2-1,NA,NA,TRBV2,TGTGCCAGCGGTTTGAGACAGGCCGCCGCCTACAATGAGCAGTTCTTC,CASGLRQAAAYNEQFF
TRBJ2-5,once,TRBD2,TRBV4-2,TGTGCCAGCAGCCTTGTAGCGGGAGGGCCGGGGGAGACCCAGTACTTC,CASSLVAGGPGETQYF
TRBJ1-5,NA,NA,TRBV5-6,TGTGCCAGCAGCTCGACAGCCCTAAAGCCCAATCAGCCCCAGCATTTT,CASSSTALKPNQPQHF
TRBJ2-7,NA,NA,TRBV30,TGTGCCTGGAGTGTAAGGGGTTCAGTAAACGAGCAGTACTTC,CAWSVRGSVNEQYF
TRBJ2-5,NA,NA,TRBV11-2,TGTGCCAGCAGCTTAGTTTTCAGGGAACAGACCCAGTACTTC,CASSLVFREQTQYF
TRBJ2-3,NA,TRBD2,TRBV9,TGTGCCAGCAGCGATCCGGGACTAGCGGGATCAGATACGCAGTATTTT,CASSDPGLAGSDTQYF
TRBJ2-3,NA,TRBD2,TRBV5-1,TGCGCCAGCAGCTTGATTGCTAGCGGGGGGGCCGGGGGAGATACGCAGTATTTT,CASSLIASGGAGGDTQYF
TRBJ1-2,NA,TRBD1,TRBV6-5,TGTGCCAGCACCGATTCCGGGACAGGGGTGCGTGGCTACACCTTC,CASTDSGTGVRGYTF
TRBJ2-7,once,NA,TRBV30,TGTGCCTGGAGTGGCAGGGTTCTGGAGCAGTACTTC,CAWSGRVLEQYF
TRBJ1-4,NA,TRBD1,TRBV7-7,TGTGCCAGCAGCTTAGCGGCCAGGGGGCAAGAAACTAATGAAAAACTGTTTTTT,CASSLAARGQETNEKLFF
TRBJ2-2,NA,NA,TRBV4-2,TGTGCCAGCAGCCAAGAAGCCCACAGGGAAGCCGGGGAGCTGTTTTTT,CASSQEAHREAGELFF
TRBJ2-7,once,NA,TRBV4-1,TGCGCCAGCAGCCAAGATTCGGCAGGCCCAGAATATCGGGAGCAGTACTTC,CASSQDSAGPEYREQYF
TRBJ1-2,NA,NA,TRBV2,TGTGCCATGACGACCGGGACACGGTATGGCTACACCTTC,CAMTTGTRYGYTF
TRBJ1-2,NA,TRBD1,TRBV5-1,TGCGCCAGCAGCCCGGGACAGGGCGGAGGCTACACCTTC,CASSPGQGGGYTF
TRBJ2-7,few,TRBD1,TRBV19,TGTGCCAGTAAGGGGACAGGTCCGTCCTACGAGCAGTACTTC,CASKGTGPSYEQYF
TRBJ1-2,NA,NA,TRBV6-1,TGTGCCAGCAGTGTAACAGGTCCGTATGGCTACACCTTC,CASSVTGPYGYTF
TRBJ2-5,NA,NA,TRBV5-1,TGCGCCAGTTGGGAGTACCAAGAGACCCAGTACTTC,CASWEYQETQYF
TRBJ1-4,NA,NA,TRBV6-5,TGTGCCAGCAGCCAGACAGCCATGAATGAAAAACTGTTTTTT,CASSQTAMNEKLFF
TRBJ2-1,NA,TRBD2,TRBV2,TGTGCCAGCACGCGGGAGAGGATTTACAATGAGCAGTTCTTC,CASTRERIYNEQFF
TRBJ2-6,few,NA,TRBV5-1,TGCGCCAGCAGCCTACTAACTTACTCTGGGGCCAACGTCCTGACTTTC,CASSLLTYSGANVLTF
TRBJ2-5,NA,TRBD1,TRBV7-2,TGTGCCAGCAGCTTCCAGGGGGAAGAGACCCAGTACTTC,CASSFQGEETQYF
TRBJ2-3,NA,TRBD2,TRBV30,TGTGCCTGGAGTGTACAAAGCGGGGGGGTGAAGAGTACAGATACGCAGTATTTT,CAWSVQSGGVKSTDTQYF
TRBJ1-2,NA,TRBD1,TRBV2,TGTGCCAGCAGTGACCCCGGGACAGTGTCTTATGGCTACACCTTC,CASSDPGTVSYGYTF
TRBJ2-1,NA,TRBD2,TRBV11-3,TGTGCCAGCAGCACTCGGGGGGGGTACAATGAGCAGTTCTTC,CASSTRGGYNEQFF
TRBJ1-3,few,NA,TRBV11-3,TGTGCCAGCAGCCTTGACTCAAACTCTGGAAACACCATATATTTT,CASSLDSNSGNTIYF
TRBJ2-3,NA,NA,TRBV30,TGTGCCTGGAGTAGGAGGTTTGGGCAAGATAAGCAGTATTTT,CAWSRRFGQDKQYF
TRBJ2-1,NA,NA,TRBV6-4,TGTGCCAGCAGTGACGGGCAGGGGTTTAACAATGAGCAGTTCTTC,CASSDGQGFNNEQFF
TRBJ1-1,NA,TRBD1,TRBV5-1,TGCGCCAGCAGCTCTCAGGGGGCGAAGGACACTGAAGCTTTCTTT,CASSSQGAKDTEAFF
TRBJ2-1,NA,TRBD2,TRBV25-1,TGTGCCAGCAGTGGGAGGACTAGCGGGAAGTACAATGAGCAGTTCTTC,CASSGRTSGKYNEQFF
TRBJ2-1,NA,NA,TRBV6-1,TGTGCCAGCAGTGAAGCGCGGGGATACAATGAGCAGTTCTTC,CASSEARGYNEQFF
TRBJ1-5,NA,TRBD1,TRBV18,TGTGCCAGCTCACCGACGGGGACAGGGGAATCGGAGCCCCAGCATTTT,CASSPTGTGESEPQHF
TRBJ2-7,once,NA,TRBV6-1,TGTGCCAGCACCTTAGAAAACGAGCAGTACTTC,CASTLENEQYF
TRBJ1-4,NA,NA,TRBV6-5,TGTGCCAGCAGAGACATTAATGAAAAACTGTTTTTT,CASRDINEKLFF
TRBJ1-2,NA,NA,TRBV6-5,TGTGCCAGCGGAACGGACAGTAACTATGGCTACACCTTC,CASGTDSNYGYTF
TRBJ1-5,once,NA,TRBV30,TGTGCCTGGAGTGTTCCAGGGTTGCAGCCCCAGCATTTT,CAWSVPGLQPQHF
TRBJ1-2,NA,NA,TRBV27,TGTGCCAGCAGTTTAACCGGCGACAGCCTCTATGGCTACACCTTC,CASSLTGDSLYGYTF
TRBJ1-5,NA,NA,TRBV2,TGTGCCAGCAGTGAAGCTGGGGGGGCAGGGAGCAATCAGCCCCAGCATTTT,CASSEAGGAGSNQPQHF
TRBJ1-6,NA,TRBD1,TRBV6-1,TGTGCCAGCAGTCCCGGACAGGAACCTTGGTCACCCCTCCACTTT,CASSPGQEPWSPLHF
TRBJ2-7,NA,TRBD1,TRBV7-9,TGTGCCAGCAGCGTTGGACAGGGGGGAAGCTCCTACGAGCAGTACTTC,CASSVGQGGSSYEQYF
TRBJ2-3,NA,TRBD2,TRBV30,TGTGCCTGGAAGACCGGTAGCGGGAGCACAGATACGCAGTATTTT,CAWKTGSGSTDTQYF
TRBJ1-6,NA,NA,TRBV2,TGTGCCAGCAGGGAACCTGTCGGGGGGGTAGTTTCACCCCTCCACTTT,CASREPVGGVVSPLHF
TRBJ2-7,NA,NA,TRBV7-6,TGTGCCAGCTCCCCGATTGGGCTAGCTGTCGAGCAGTACTTC,CASSPIGLAVEQYF
TRBJ2-1,NA,TRBD2,TRBV9,TGTGCCAGCAGCGTGCGACTAGCGGGGGGGCTAAAAATCAATGAGCAGTTCTTC,CASSVRLAGGLKINEQFF
TRBJ1-2,NA,TRBD1,TRBV2,TGTGCCAGCAAACCCACAGGGGGCCGAGGAGGCTACACCTTC,CASKPTGGRGGYTF
TRBJ1-1,NA,NA,TRBV29-1,TGCAGCGCGGAGGTGTCCACTGAAGCTTTCTTT,CSAEVSTEAFF
TRBJ2-1,once,TRBD1,TRBV6-6,TGTGCCAGCAGTGAGGACAGGGTGGCCTACAATGAGCAGTTCTTC,CASSEDRVAYNEQFF
TRBJ1-5,NA,NA,TRBV30,TGTGCCTGGGCCCCCCCGGGAGGGATCAATCAGCCCCAGCATTTT,CAWAPPGGINQPQHF
TRBJ1-2,NA,NA,TRBV19,TGTGCAAGTAGATACCGGGACACAGCAGGCTACACCTTC,CASRYRDTAGYTF
TRBJ2-2,NA,NA,TRBV11-2,TGTGCCAGCAGCCTATTGACAGTTGGGGAGCTGTTTTTT,CASSLLTVGELFF
TRBJ1-2,NA,NA,TRBV19,TGTGCCAGTACCTGGGGGGGCCCCTCTATCGGCTACACCTTC,CASTWGGPSIGYTF